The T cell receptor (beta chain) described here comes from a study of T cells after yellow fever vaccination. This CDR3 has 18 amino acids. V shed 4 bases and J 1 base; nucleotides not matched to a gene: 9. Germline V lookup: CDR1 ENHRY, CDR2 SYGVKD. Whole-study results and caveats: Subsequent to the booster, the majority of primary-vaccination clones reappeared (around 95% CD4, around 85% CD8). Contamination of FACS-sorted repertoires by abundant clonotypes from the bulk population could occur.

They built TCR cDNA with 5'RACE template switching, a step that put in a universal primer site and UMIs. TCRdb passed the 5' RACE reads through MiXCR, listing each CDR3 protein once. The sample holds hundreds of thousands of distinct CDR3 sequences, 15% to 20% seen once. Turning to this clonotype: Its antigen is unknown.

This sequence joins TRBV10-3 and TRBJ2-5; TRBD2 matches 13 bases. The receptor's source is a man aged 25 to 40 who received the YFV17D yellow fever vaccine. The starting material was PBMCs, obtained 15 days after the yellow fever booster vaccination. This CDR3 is CAISGTSGRLGGQETQYF. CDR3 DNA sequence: TGTGCCATCAGTGGGACTAGCGGGAGATTGGGGGGCCAAGAGACCCAGTACTTC.